This record covers a single T cell receptor (beta chain). From the RT-PCR reads, TCRdb called clonotypes with MiXCR, one entry per CDR3 protein. The sample consists of hundreds of thousands of distinct CDR3 sequences, less than 30% of them appearing once. The data are from a study of response to subunit inactivated influenza vaccine. Germline CDR1 reads LGHDT; CDR2 reads YNNKEL (reference sequence). Trimming took off 3 bases at V and 2 bases at J, with 12 bases between the two ends. This CDR3 contains 15 residues. V is TRBV3-1 and J is TRBJ2-3; D is perhaps TRBD1 or TRBD2 (6 bases each). Specimen: CD4+ T cells sorted from PBMCs, collected roughly 5 days after vaccination. This sequence originates from a man in his fifties who received an inactivated influenza vaccine. The CDR3 spells CASSHRGLITDTQYF. The DNA for the CDR3 is TGTGCCAGCAGCCACAGGGGACTGATCACAGATACGCAGTATTTT.